The present T cell receptor (beta chain) was sequenced within a study of OX40 agonist ivuxolimab in advanced cancers. On the study more broadly: Patients in the trial were receiving intravenous ivuxolimab every 2 weeks, at doses of 0.01 to 10 mg/kg.

Study outcomes and limitations: No determination was made of the antigen specificity of the expanded peripheral T cells. CD8+ T cells (on average) carried more expanded clones than CD4+ T cells. Among the lowest levels of clonal expansion were found in partial responders at 0.1-3.0 mg/kg.

In the case of this clone: Its antigen remains unidentified.

Germline V gene sequence: CDR1 SGHAT, CDR2 FQNNGV. The CDR3 contains 12 residues. V lost 5 bases and J 6 bases, leaving 11 bases between the germline ends. This table comes from immunoSEQ multiplex PCR, and its TCRdb copy is limited to in-frame clones, with some not included. The sample has some 37,000 clones, around 77% seen once; the top ten hold about 19%. Sample: CD4+ or CD8+ T cells sorted from blood, taken in a trial of the OX40 agonist ivuxolimab. The receptor comes from an adult with an advanced solid tumor such as melanoma, head and neck, liver or kidney cancer. This rearrangement joins TRBV11-2 to TRBJ2-7; D remains unclear. CDR3 loop: CASSPNGIEQYF. The CDR3 DNA follows: TGTGCCAGCAGCCCCAACGGTATCGAGCAGTACTTC.